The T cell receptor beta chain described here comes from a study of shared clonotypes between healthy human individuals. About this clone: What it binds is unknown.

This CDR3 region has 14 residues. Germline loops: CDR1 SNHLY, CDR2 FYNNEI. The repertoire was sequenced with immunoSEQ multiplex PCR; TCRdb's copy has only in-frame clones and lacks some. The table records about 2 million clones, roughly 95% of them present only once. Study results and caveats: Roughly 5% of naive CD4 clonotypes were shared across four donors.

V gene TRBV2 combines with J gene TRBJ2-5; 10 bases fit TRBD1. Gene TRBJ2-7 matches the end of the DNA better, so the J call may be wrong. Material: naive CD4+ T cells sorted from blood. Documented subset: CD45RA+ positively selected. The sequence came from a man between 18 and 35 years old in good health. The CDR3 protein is CAGTDRGPRYEQYF. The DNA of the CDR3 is TGTGCCGGCACAGACAGGGGGCCCAGGTACGAGCAGTACTTC.